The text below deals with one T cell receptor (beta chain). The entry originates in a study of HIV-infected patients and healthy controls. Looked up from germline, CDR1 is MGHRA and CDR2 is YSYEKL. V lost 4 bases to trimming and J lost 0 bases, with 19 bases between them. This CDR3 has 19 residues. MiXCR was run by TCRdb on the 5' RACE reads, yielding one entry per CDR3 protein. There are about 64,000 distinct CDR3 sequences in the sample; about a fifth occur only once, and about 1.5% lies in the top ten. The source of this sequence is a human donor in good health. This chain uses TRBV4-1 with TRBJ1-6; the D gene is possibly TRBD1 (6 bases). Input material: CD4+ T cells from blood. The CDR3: CASSRVLGGAGSYNSPLHF. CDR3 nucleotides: TGCGCCAGCAGCCGCGTCCTCGGGGGGGCCGGCTCCTATAATTCACCCCTCCACTTT.